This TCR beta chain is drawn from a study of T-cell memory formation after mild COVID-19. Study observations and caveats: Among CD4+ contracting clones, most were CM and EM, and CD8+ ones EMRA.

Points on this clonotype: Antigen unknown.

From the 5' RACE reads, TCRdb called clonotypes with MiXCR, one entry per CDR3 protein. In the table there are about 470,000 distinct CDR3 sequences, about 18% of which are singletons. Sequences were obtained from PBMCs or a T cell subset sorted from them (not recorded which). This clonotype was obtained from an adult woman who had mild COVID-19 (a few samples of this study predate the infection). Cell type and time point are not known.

CDR3 sequence (DNA): TGTGCCAGCACCCGAGAGGGGAGTTGGTACGAGCAGTACTTC. As protein: CASTREGSWYEQYF. The chain has TRBV6-2 or TRBV6-3 and TRBJ2-7; either TRBD1 or TRBD2 may fit D (5 bases each). The CDR3 sequence is 14 residues long. Germline assignment: CDR1 MNHEY and CDR2 SVGEGT. V was trimmed by 7 bases and J by 4 bases, leaving 17 bases between them.